This T cell receptor beta chain stems from a study of early T cells in non-severe SARS-CoV-2 infection. Germline V gene data show CDR1 as SGHAT and CDR2 as FQNNGV. The CDR3 is 16 residues long. Unmatched junction bases numbered 5, after V lost 1 base and J lost 2 bases. TCRdb reprocessed the 5' RACE reads with MiXCR, giving one entry per CDR3 protein. The sample has approximately 20,000 distinct CDR3 sequences, 5.9% seen once. The TCR sequence derives from an adult who was a healthcare worker with PCR-confirmed SARS-CoV-2 infection or an uninfected control (not recorded which). V usage is TRBV11-2 and J usage is TRBJ2-7; 10 bases fit TRBD2. Input material: whole blood. The CDR3: CASSLVWTSGAYEQYF. The DNA of the CDR3 is TGTGCCAGCAGCTTAGTCTGGACTAGCGGCGCCTACGAGCAGTACTTC.